This TCR beta chain was retrieved from a study of response to subunit inactivated influenza vaccine. TCRdb reprocessed the RT-PCR reads with MiXCR, giving one entry per CDR3 protein. Here the sample spans approximately 500,000 distinct CDR3 sequences, less than 25% being singletons. Separately, the same data were catalogued under a study of T cells expressing NK-cell markers. Per that study: TCR beta libraries carry UMIs added by 5'RACE template switching. T cells sorted in several experiments were restricted to alpha-beta TCR T cells by an anti-gamma-delta TCR antibody.

This sample comprised CD4+ T cells sorted from PBMCs, obtained about 11 days after vaccination. This TCR was sampled from a man over 45 who received an inactivated influenza vaccine.

The CDR3: CSARDDRLNTGELFF. CDR3 bases: TGCAGTGCTAGAGATGATAGATTGAACACCGGGGAGCTGTTTTTT. The V and J genes are TRBV20-1 and TRBJ2-2; the D is unclear. Trimming cost V 0 bases and J 1 base, with 9 bases left between them. The germline V gene encodes CDR1 DFQATT and CDR2 SNEGSKA (reference sequence). The CDR3 is 15 amino acids.